This TCR beta chain was identified in a study of PD-1 blockade in classical Hodgkin lymphoma. Points on this clone: The antigen is undetermined.

After autologous stem cell transplantation all patients relapsed, and prior brentuximab vedotin exposure differed between cohorts. Germline values: CDR1 SEHNR, CDR2 FQNEAQ (reference sequence). The CDR3 runs to 15 residues. V dropped 5 bases and J dropped 0 bases, with 10 bases sitting between them. Study-level findings and limits: In newly diagnosed patients, baseline TCR diversity was reportedly below that of healthy donors. Patients excluded were those beginning nivolumab under 1 year after ASCT. By C4D1, diversity of CD4+ TCRs had risen significantly, whereas that of CD8+ TCRs had not. Diversity similar to that of newly diagnosed patients was seen at baseline in complete responders.

The repertoire was sequenced with immunoSEQ multiplex PCR; TCRdb's copy has only in-frame clones and lacks some. This table holds tens of thousands of clones, roughly 76% found once. This chain joins TRBV7-9 and TRBJ1-4, with no clear D. The sample was peripheral blood mononuclear cells (PBMCs), taken before the second cycle of nivolumab. This clonotype was sampled from a human donor with classical Hodgkin lymphoma. CDR3 protein: CASSLLGATNEKLFF. CDR3 in DNA: TGTGCCAGCAGCCTGCTCGGGGCAACTAATGAAAAACTGTTTTTT.